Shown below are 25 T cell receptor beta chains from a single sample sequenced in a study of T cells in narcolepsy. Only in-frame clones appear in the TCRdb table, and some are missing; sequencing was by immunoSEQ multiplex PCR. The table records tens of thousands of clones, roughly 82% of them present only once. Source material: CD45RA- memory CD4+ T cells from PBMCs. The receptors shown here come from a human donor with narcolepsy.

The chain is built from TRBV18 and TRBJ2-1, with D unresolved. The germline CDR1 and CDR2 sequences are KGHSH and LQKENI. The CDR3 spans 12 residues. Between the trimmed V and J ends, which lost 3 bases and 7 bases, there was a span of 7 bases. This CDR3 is CASSPPFNEQFF. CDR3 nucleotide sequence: TGTGCCAGCTCACCGCCCTTTAATGAGCAGTTCTTC.

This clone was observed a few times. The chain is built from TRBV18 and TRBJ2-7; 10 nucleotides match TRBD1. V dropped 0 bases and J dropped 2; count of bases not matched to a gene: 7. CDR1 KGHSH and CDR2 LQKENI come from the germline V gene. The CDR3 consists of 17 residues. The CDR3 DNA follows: TGTGCCAGCTCACCACCGAAGGGACAGGGGCCCACCTACGAGCAGTACTTC. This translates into CASSPPKGQGPTYEQYF.

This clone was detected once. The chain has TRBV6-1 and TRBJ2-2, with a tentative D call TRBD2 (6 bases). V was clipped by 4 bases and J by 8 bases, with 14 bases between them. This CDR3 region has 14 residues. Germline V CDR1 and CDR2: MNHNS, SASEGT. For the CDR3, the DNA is TGTGCCAGCAGTGCCCAGACTAGTTCTGGGGAGCTGTTTTTT. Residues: CASSAQTSSGELFF.

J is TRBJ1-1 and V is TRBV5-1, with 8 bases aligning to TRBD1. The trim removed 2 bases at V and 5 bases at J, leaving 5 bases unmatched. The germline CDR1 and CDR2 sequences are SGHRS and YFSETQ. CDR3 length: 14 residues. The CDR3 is CASSLQGVGTEAFF. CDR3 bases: TGCGCCAGCAGCTTACAGGGGGTCGGAACTGAAGCTTTCTTT.

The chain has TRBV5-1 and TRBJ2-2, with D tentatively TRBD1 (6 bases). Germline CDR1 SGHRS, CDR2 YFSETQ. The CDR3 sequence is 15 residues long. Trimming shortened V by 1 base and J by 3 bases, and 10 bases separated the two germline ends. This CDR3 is CASSLLQGHTGELFF. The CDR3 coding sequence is TGCGCCAGCAGCTTGCTTCAGGGGCACACCGGGGAGCTGTTTTTT.

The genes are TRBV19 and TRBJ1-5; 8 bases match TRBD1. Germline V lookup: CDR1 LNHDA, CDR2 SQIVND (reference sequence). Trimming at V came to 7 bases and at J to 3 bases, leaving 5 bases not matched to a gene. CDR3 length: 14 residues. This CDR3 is CASMAGGYNQPQHF. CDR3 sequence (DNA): TGTGCCAGTATGGCAGGGGGCTACAATCAGCCCCAGCATTTT.

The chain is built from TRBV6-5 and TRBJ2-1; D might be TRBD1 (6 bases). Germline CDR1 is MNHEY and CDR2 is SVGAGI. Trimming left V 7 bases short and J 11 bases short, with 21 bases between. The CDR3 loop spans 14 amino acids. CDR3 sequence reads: CASNLQQGSPQQFF. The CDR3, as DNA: TGTGCCAGCAACCTGCAACAGGGTTCCCCTCAGCAGTTCTTC.

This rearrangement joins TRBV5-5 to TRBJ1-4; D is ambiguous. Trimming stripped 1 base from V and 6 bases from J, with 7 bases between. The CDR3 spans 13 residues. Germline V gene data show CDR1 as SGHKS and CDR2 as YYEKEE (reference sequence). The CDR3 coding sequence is TGTGCCAGCAGCTTGTCGGTTTATGAAAAACTGTTTTTT. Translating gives CASSLSVYEKLFF.

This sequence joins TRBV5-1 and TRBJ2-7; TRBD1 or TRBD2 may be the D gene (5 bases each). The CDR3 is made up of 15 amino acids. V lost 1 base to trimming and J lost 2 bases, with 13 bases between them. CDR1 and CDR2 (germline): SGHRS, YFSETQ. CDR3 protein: CASSLLGTAAYEQYF. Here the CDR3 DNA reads TGCGCCAGCAGCTTGTTAGGGACGGCAGCCTACGAGCAGTACTTC.

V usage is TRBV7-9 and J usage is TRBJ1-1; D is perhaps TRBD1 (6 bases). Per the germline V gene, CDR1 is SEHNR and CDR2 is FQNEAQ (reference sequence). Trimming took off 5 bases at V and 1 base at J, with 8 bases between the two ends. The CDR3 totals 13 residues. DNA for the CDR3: TGTGCCAGCAGCCCGACAGGGAACACTGAAGCTTTCTTT. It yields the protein CASSPTGNTEAFF.

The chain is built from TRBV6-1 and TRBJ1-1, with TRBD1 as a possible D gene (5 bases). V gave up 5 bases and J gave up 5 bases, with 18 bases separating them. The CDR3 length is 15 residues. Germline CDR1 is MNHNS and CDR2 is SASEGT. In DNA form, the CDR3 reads TGTGCCAGCAGTTTCCCCCTTTCTGGGGGAACTGAAGCTTTCTTT. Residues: CASSFPLSGGTEAFF.

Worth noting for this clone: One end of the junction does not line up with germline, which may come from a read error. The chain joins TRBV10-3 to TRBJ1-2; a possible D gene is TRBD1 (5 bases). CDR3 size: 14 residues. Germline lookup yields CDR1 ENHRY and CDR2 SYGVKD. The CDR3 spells CAISGEGMGYDYTF. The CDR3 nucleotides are TGTGCCATCAGTGGGGAGGGGATGGGCTATGACTACACCTTC.

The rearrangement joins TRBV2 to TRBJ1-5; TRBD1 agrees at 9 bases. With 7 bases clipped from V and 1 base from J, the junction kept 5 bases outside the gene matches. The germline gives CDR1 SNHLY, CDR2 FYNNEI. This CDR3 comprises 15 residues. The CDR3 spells CASTRDRASNQPQHF. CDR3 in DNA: TGTGCCAGCACCCGGGACAGGGCAAGCAATCAGCCCCAGCATTTT.

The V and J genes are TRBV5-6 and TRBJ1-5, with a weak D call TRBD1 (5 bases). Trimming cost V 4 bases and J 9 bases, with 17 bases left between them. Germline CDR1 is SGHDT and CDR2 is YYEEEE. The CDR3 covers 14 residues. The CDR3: CASSGSGTSGPQHF. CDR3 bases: TGTGCCAGCAGCGGTTCAGGGACTTCGGGGCCCCAGCATTTT.

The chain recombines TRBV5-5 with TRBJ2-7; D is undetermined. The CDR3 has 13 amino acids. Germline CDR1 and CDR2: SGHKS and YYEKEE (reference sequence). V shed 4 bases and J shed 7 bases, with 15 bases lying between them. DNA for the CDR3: TGTGCCAGCAGCCACCCCCGTGGGATTGAGCAGTACTTC. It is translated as CASSHPRGIEQYF. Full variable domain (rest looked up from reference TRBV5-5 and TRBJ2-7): DAGVTQSPTHLIKTRGQQVTLRCSPISGHKSVSWYQQVLGQGPQFIFQYYEKEERGRGNFPDRFSARQFPNYSSELNVNALLLGDSALYLCASSHPRGIEQYFGPGTRLTVT.

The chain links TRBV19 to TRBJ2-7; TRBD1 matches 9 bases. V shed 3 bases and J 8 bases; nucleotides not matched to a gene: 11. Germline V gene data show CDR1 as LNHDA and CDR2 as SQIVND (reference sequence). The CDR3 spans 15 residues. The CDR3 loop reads CASSMLGQGGSQQYF. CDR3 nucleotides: TGTGCCAGTAGTATGCTGGGACAGGGAGGCTCCCAGCAGTACTTC.

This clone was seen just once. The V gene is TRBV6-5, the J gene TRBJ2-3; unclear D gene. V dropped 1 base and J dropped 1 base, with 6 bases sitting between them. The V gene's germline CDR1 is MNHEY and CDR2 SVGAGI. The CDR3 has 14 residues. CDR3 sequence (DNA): TGTGCCAGCAGTTACTTAACCCGCACAGATACGCAGTATTTT. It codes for CASSYLTRTDTQYF.

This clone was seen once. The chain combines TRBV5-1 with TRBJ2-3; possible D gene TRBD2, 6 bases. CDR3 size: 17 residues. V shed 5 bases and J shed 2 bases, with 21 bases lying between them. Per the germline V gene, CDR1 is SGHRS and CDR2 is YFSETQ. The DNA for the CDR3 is TGCGCCAGCAGTTTAGAATCGGGACTTCCCACCACAGATACGCAGTATTTT. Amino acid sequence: CASSLESGLPTTDTQYF.

CDR3 sequence: CASKGASSGNTIYF. In DNA, the CDR3 is TGTGCCAGCAAGGGGGCGAGCTCTGGAAACACCATATATTTT. The rearrangement links TRBV27 to TRBJ1-3; 7 bases match TRBD1. Germline-derived CDR1 and CDR2 are MNHEY and SMNVEV (reference sequence). This CDR3 spans 14 amino acids. J lost 0 bases, V lost 7 bases, and 3 bases had no gene match.

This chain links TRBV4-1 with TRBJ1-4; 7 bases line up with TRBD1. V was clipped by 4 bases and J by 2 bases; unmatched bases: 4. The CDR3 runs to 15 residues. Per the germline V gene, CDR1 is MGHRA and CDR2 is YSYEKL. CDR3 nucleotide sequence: TGCGCCAGCAGCCCCCTGGGACAGACTAATGAAAAACTGTTTTTT. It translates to CASSPLGQTNEKLFF.

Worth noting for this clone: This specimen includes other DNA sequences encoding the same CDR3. DNA for the CDR3: TGTGCCATCAGTGAGTCGAGGCCGTACACTGAAGCTTTCTTT. Its protein is CAISESRPYTEAFF. The chain joins TRBV10-3 to TRBJ1-1; no reliable D call. The CDR3 is 14 amino acids. CDR1 ENHRY and CDR2 SYGVKD come from the germline V gene. Trimming stripped 0 bases from V and 3 bases from J, with 8 bases between.

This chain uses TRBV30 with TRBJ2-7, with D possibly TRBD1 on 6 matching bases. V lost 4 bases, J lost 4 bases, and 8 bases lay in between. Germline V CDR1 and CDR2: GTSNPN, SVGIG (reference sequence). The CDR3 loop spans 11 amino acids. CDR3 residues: CAWKTGYEQYF. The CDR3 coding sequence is TGTGCCTGGAAAACAGGGTACGAGCAGTACTTC.

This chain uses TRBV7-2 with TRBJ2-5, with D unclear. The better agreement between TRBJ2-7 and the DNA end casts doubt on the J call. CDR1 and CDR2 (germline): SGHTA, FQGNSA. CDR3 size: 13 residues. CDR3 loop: CASSYQVSYEQYF. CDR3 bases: TGTGCCAGCAGCTATCAGGTCTCCTACGAGCAGTACTTC.

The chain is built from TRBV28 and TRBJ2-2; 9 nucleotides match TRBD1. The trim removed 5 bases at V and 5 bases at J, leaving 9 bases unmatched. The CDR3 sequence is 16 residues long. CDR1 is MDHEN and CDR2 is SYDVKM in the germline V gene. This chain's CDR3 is CASSLQGAQGTGELFF. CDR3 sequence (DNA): TGTGCCAGCAGTCTACAGGGGGCGCAGGGTACCGGGGAGCTGTTTTTT.

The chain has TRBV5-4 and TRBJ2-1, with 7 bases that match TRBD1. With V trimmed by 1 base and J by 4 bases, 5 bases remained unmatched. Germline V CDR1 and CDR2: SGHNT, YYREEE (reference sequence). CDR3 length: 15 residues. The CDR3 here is CASSLNFRGYNEQFF. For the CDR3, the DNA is TGTGCCAGCAGCTTGAACTTCAGGGGGTACAATGAGCAGTTCTTC.